A selection of T cell receptor beta chains follows, all from one sample in a study of blood T cell repertoires in COVID-19. Only in-frame clones appear in the TCRdb table, and some are missing; sequencing was by immunoSEQ multiplex PCR. The repertoire has 200,000 to 250,000 clones, 84% of them found once; the top ten carry 9.7%. What was sequenced was peripheral blood. All receptors come from a man in his fifties or sixties with active or convalescent COVID-19. The CDR3 runs from the conserved cysteine through the conserved F or W. Each record gives: V gene, D gene, CDR3 length, clone size, J gene, CDR3 protein, CDR3 DNA. The D gene is left open where the match is weak. Part of the rows lack a size; the others show once, few, many or a class for expanded clones.

v_call: TRBV5-1; d_call: NA; cdr3_length: 16; clone_size: NA; j_call: TRBJ2-1; cdr3_aa: CASSLENPGDADEQFF; cdr3_nt: TGCGCCAGCAGCTTGGAAAATCCAGGGGACGCGGATGAGCAGTTCTTC
v_call: TRBV18; d_call: NA; cdr3_length: 16; clone_size: NA; j_call: TRBJ1-3; cdr3_aa: CASPRRSGISGNTIYF; cdr3_nt: TGTGCCAGCCCCCGCAGGTCGGGGATCTCTGGAAACACCATATATTTT
v_call: TRBV7-3; d_call: NA; cdr3_length: 15; clone_size: NA; j_call: TRBJ1-1; cdr3_aa: CASSLARKMNTEAFF; cdr3_nt: TGTGCCAGCAGCTTAGCGCGGAAAATGAACACTGAAGCTTTCTTT
v_call: TRBV11-1; d_call: TRBD1; cdr3_length: 13; clone_size: NA; j_call: TRBJ2-1; cdr3_aa: CASSRDRGGEQFF; cdr3_nt: TGTGCCAGCAGCCGGGACAGGGGCGGAGAGCAGTTCTTC
v_call: TRBV11-2; d_call: TRBD2; cdr3_length: 17; clone_size: NA; j_call: TRBJ2-7; cdr3_aa: CASSRNLRGTSADEQYF; cdr3_nt: TGTGCCAGCAGCCGAAACCTACGGGGGACTAGTGCCGACGAGCAGTACTTC
v_call: TRBV18; d_call: NA; cdr3_length: 15; clone_size: NA; j_call: TRBJ1-1; cdr3_aa: CASSPQLTLNTEAFF; cdr3_nt: TGTGCCAGCTCACCACAGCTTACCCTGAACACTGAAGCTTTCTTT
v_call: TRBV5-1; d_call: TRBD2; cdr3_length: 15; clone_size: NA; j_call: TRBJ2-3; cdr3_aa: CASTPPGGPGDTQYF; cdr3_nt: TGCGCCAGCACCCCGCCGGGGGGGCCAGGAGATACGCAGTATTTT
v_call: TRBV7-3; d_call: TRBD2; cdr3_length: 15; clone_size: once; j_call: TRBJ2-1; cdr3_aa: CASSALAGDDNEQFF; cdr3_nt: TGTGCCAGCAGCGCACTAGCGGGAGACGACAATGAGCAGTTCTTC
v_call: TRBV28; d_call: TRBD1; cdr3_length: 14; clone_size: NA; j_call: TRBJ1-1; cdr3_aa: CASSPVQGWTEAFF; cdr3_nt: TGTGCCAGCAGTCCGGTACAGGGGTGGACTGAAGCTTTCTTT
v_call: TRBV5-1; d_call: TRBD1; cdr3_length: 16; clone_size: NA; j_call: TRBJ1-1; cdr3_aa: CASSLANVAQGGRAFF; cdr3_nt: TGCGCCAGCAGCTTGGCCAATGTAGCCCAGGGGGGACGGGCTTTCTTT
v_call: TRBV15; d_call: NA; cdr3_length: 15; clone_size: NA; j_call: TRBJ2-2; cdr3_aa: CATSRDQRGTGELFF; cdr3_nt: TGTGCCACCAGCAGAGATCAAAGGGGTACCGGGGAGCTGTTTTTT
v_call: TRBV18; d_call: TRBD1; cdr3_length: 13; clone_size: NA; j_call: TRBJ2-7; cdr3_aa: CASSPGQTYEQYF; cdr3_nt: TGTGCCAGCTCACCGGGACAGACCTACGAGCAGTACTTC
v_call: TRBV9; d_call: NA; cdr3_length: 14; clone_size: NA; j_call: TRBJ2-1; cdr3_aa: CASSVTGIYNEQFF; cdr3_nt: TGTGCCAGCAGCGTAACAGGGATCTACAATGAGCAGTTCTTC
v_call: TRBV5-1; d_call: NA; cdr3_length: 16; clone_size: NA; j_call: TRBJ1-2; cdr3_aa: CATRTDPRSYNYGYTF; cdr3_nt: TGCGCCACAAGGACAGACCCCAGATCCTATAACTATGGCTACACCTTC
v_call: TRBV3-1/TRBV3-2; d_call: NA; cdr3_length: 15; clone_size: few; j_call: TRBJ1-2; cdr3_aa: CASSQVRGRDYGYTF; cdr3_nt: TGTGCCAGCAGCCAAGTACGAGGGCGCGACTATGGCTACACCTTC
v_call: TRBV7-2; d_call: NA; cdr3_length: 17; clone_size: NA; j_call: TRBJ2-2; cdr3_aa: CASSLEAAYSNTGELFF; cdr3_nt: TGTGCCAGCAGCTTAGAAGCGGCCTATTCGAACACCGGGGAGCTGTTTTTT
v_call: TRBV28; d_call: NA; cdr3_length: 13; clone_size: NA; j_call: TRBJ1-2; cdr3_aa: CASWARVGYGYTF; cdr3_nt: TGTGCCAGCTGGGCCAGGGTGGGCTATGGCTACACCTTC
v_call: TRBV5-6; d_call: NA; cdr3_length: 13; clone_size: NA; j_call: TRBJ1-2; cdr3_aa: CASLRGGYYGYTF; cdr3_nt: TGTGCCAGCTTGCGGGGGGGATACTATGGCTACACCTTC
v_call: TRBV18; d_call: NA; cdr3_length: 14; clone_size: NA; j_call: TRBJ1-2; cdr3_aa: CASSPGADHYGYTF; cdr3_nt: TGTGCCAGCTCACCAGGGGCAGACCACTATGGCTACACCTTC
v_call: TRBV20-1; d_call: TRBD1; cdr3_length: 16; clone_size: NA; j_call: TRBJ2-1; cdr3_aa: CSASRYDRARYNEQFF; cdr3_nt: TGCAGTGCTAGTAGATACGACAGGGCTAGGTACAATGAGCAGTTCTTC
v_call: TRBV2; d_call: TRBD1; cdr3_length: 12; clone_size: NA; j_call: TRBJ1-2; cdr3_aa: CASAGTERGYTF; cdr3_nt: TGTGCCAGCGCCGGGACAGAGCGTGGCTACACCTTC
v_call: TRBV12-3/TRBV12-4; d_call: NA; cdr3_length: 12; clone_size: NA; j_call: TRBJ2-1; cdr3_aa: CASSFRRNEQFF; cdr3_nt: TGTGCCAGCAGTTTTCGGAGGAATGAGCAGTTCTTC
v_call: TRBV19; d_call: NA; cdr3_length: 12; clone_size: NA; j_call: TRBJ2-2; cdr3_aa: CASTEGTGELFF; cdr3_nt: TGTGCCAGCACAGAAGGCACCGGGGAGCTGTTTTTT
v_call: TRBV6-5; d_call: NA; cdr3_length: 12; clone_size: NA; j_call: TRBJ1-1; cdr3_aa: CASRISDTEAFF; cdr3_nt: TGTGCCAGCAGAATATCGGACACTGAAGCTTTCTTT
v_call: TRBV19; d_call: NA; cdr3_length: 13; clone_size: few; j_call: TRBJ1-2; cdr3_aa: CASSLQVFYGYTF; cdr3_nt: TGTGCCAGTAGTCTACAGGTCTTCTATGGCTACACCTTC
v_call: TRBV19; d_call: TRBD2; cdr3_length: 13; clone_size: NA; j_call: TRBJ2-5; cdr3_aa: CASSKRGEETQYF; cdr3_nt: TGTGCCAGTAGTAAACGGGGGGAGGAGACCCAGTACTTC
v_call: TRBV15; d_call: TRBD2; cdr3_length: 16; clone_size: once; j_call: TRBJ2-5; cdr3_aa: CATSSGGALIEETQYF; cdr3_nt: TGTGCCACCAGCAGCGGGGGGGCCTTAATCGAAGAGACCCAGTACTTC